The 26 T cell receptor beta chains reported below all come from one sample, sequenced in a study of blood T cell repertoires in COVID-19 (dated by TCRdb to between 2020 and 2021). Libraries were built with the immunoSEQ multiplex PCR assay. The clones in this table, taken by TCRdb from immuneACCESS, are in-frame only. Not every clone is retained; where verified, under half of the shortfall comes from an unresolved V gene, and the cause of the rest is unknown. Recorded for this sample are 200,000 or so clones; roughly four fifths of them occurred a single time. Jointly, the top ten make up 6% to 8% of the sample. Sequenced input: peripheral blood. The receptors shown here come from a human donor with acute or convalescent COVID-19. The donor label of this sample is uncertain.

This chain uses TRBV7-9 with TRBJ1-2; 7 nucleotides match TRBD1. The V and J ends lost 1 base and 6 bases, in that order; junction bases with no gene match: 5. This CDR3 contains 14 residues. Germline lookup yields CDR1 SEHNR and CDR2 FQNEAQ (reference sequence). CDR3 in amino acids: CASSLGGTVNGYTF. The DNA for the CDR3 is TGTGCCAGCAGCTTAGGGGGGACAGTAAATGGCTACACCTTC.

The chain is built from TRBV7-9 and TRBJ2-4; 7 bases agree with TRBD2. V trimming: 8 bases; J trimming: 0 bases; junction bases outside the gene matches: 7. The germline V gene encodes CDR1 SEHNR and CDR2 FQNEAQ (reference sequence). The CDR3 is 15 residues long. CDR3 nucleotide sequence: TGTGCCAGCCGGCCTAGCGGCTTAGCCAAAAACATTCAGTACTTC. Translation gives CASRPSGLAKNIQYF.

This chain joins TRBV7-2 and TRBJ1-3; D is possibly TRBD1 (5 bases). The V gene lost 0 bases and the J gene lost 2 bases, with 8 bases spanning the gap. The germline V gene has CDR1 SGHTA and CDR2 FQGNSA. This CDR3 comprises 15 residues. CDR3 loop: CASSLAGGAGNTIYF. In nucleotides, the CDR3 is TGTGCCAGCAGCTTAGCTGGAGGGGCTGGAAACACCATATATTTT.

The chain has TRBV7-3 and TRBJ2-2; 8 nucleotides line up with TRBD2. This CDR3 spans 15 amino acids. V shed 5 bases, J shed 4 bases, and the junction held 6 bases outside the gene matches. The V gene's germline CDR1 is SGHTA and CDR2 FQGTGA. The CDR3 sequence is CASSPRSGATGELFF. In DNA, the CDR3 is TGTGCCAGCAGCCCCCGTAGCGGGGCCACCGGGGAGCTGTTTTTT.

The chain has TRBV7-3 and TRBJ1-6, with a possible D match to TRBD1 (6 bases). Germline V gives CDR1 SGHTA, CDR2 FQGTGA. V was pared by 4 bases and J by 10 bases, with 17 bases between. The CDR3 runs to 15 residues. The CDR3 sequence: CASSSTGIIGSPLHF. CDR3 nucleotides: TGTGCCAGCAGCTCCACAGGGATCATCGGGTCACCCCTCCACTTT.

The J gene is TRBJ2-1, the V gene TRBV29-1, with 7 bases aligning to TRBD2. V gave up 6 bases and J gave up 10 bases; unmatched junction bases: 9. This CDR3 spans 12 amino acids. CDR1 and CDR2 (germline): SQVTM, ANQGSEA. The DNA of the CDR3 is TGCAGCGTCGGACTAGGGGCCGGGGAGCAGTTCTTC. This sequence encodes CSVGLGAGEQFF.

This chain connects TRBV5-5 to TRBJ1-5, with TRBD1 matching 9 bases. The germline gives CDR1 SGHKS, CDR2 YYEKEE (reference sequence). Trimming at V came to 4 bases and at J to 7 bases, leaving 6 bases not matched to a gene. The CDR3 contains 14 residues. This CDR3 is CASSTGQGGQPQHF. The CDR3 bases are TGTGCCAGCAGCACGGGACAGGGAGGGCAGCCCCAGCATTTT.

The rearrangement links TRBV5-1 to TRBJ1-2; 10 bases align to TRBD1. The V and J ends lost 2 bases and 5 bases, in that order; junction bases with no gene match: 3. From germline, CDR1 is SGHRS and CDR2 YFSETQ. The CDR3 contains 14 residues. CDR3 loop: CASSFGQGGYGYTF. The CDR3 DNA is TGCGCCAGCAGCTTCGGACAGGGGGGTTATGGCTACACCTTC.

This clone was seen a single time. This sequence joins TRBV6-5 and TRBJ2-7; a possible D gene is TRBD1 (5 bases). The CDR3 totals 15 residues. The germline gives CDR1 MNHEY, CDR2 SVGAGI. Trimming removed 0 bases at V and 4 bases at J, with 13 bases between. In DNA form, the CDR3 reads TGTGCCAGCAGTTACTCGGCAGGGCTGGTGTACGAGCAGTACTTC. Protein product: CASSYSAGLVYEQYF.

This chain connects TRBV15 to TRBJ1-4; D is unclear. V was shortened by 4 bases and J by 8 bases, with 8 bases between the two germline ends. In germline, CDR1 is LNHNV, CDR2 YYDKDF (reference sequence). The CDR3 covers 12 residues. The CDR3 DNA reads as TGTGCCACCAGCAATATGCGGGAAAAACTGTTTTTT. Protein sequence: CATSNMREKLFF.

The chain links TRBV10-3 to TRBJ1-2, with a possible D match to TRBD1 (6 bases). The CDR3 length is 12 residues. CDR1 and CDR2 (germline): ENHRY, SYGVKD. V gave up 8 bases and J gave up 2 bases, with 9 bases separating them. The DNA of the CDR3 is TGTGCCATCGCCACAGGGAACTATGGCTACACCTTC. This gives the protein CAIATGNYGYTF.

The rearrangement uses TRBV7-2 and TRBJ1-1; D possibly corresponds to TRBD1 (6 bases). CDR3 length equals 15 residues. Per the germline V gene, CDR1 is SGHTA and CDR2 is FQGNSA. V gave up 5 bases and J gave up 7 bases, with 20 bases separating them. The CDR3 nucleotides are TGTGCCAGCAGCCCCGTTACAGGGATTTGGGGTGAAGCTTTCTTT. As protein: CASSPVTGIWGEAFF.

The rearrangement links TRBV10-2 to TRBJ2-7, with 9 bases matching TRBD1. Per the germline V gene, CDR1 is WSHSY and CDR2 is SAAADI. The CDR3 sequence is 16 residues long. V dropped 2 bases and J dropped 2; count of bases not matched to a gene: 7. CDR3 bases: TGCGCCAGCAGTGAGGGCCCGGGACAGGGTCCCTACGAGCAGTACTTC. This encodes CASSEGPGQGPYEQYF.

The chain combines TRBV5-6 with TRBJ2-7, with no clear D. Germline V gene sequence: CDR1 SGHDT, CDR2 YYEEEE. The V end was cut by 5 bases, the J end by 2 bases, with 14 bases between. The CDR3 is made up of 14 amino acids. The CDR3 bases are TGTGCCAGCAGTTTCCAGCGTTTTCCCTACGAGCAGTACTTC. It yields the protein CASSFQRFPYEQYF. The whole variable domain, remainder taken from reference TRBV5-6 and TRBJ2-7, is DAGVTQSPTHLIKTRGQQVTLRCSPKSGHDTVSWYQQALGQGPQFIFQYYEEEERQRGNFPDRFSGHQFPNYSSELNVNALLLGDSALYLCASSFQRFPYEQYFGPGTRLTVT.

The chain recombines TRBV5-4 with TRBJ2-1; 9 nucleotides agree with TRBD2. From germline, CDR1 is SGHNT and CDR2 YYREEE (reference sequence). CDR3 length: 15 amino acids. With V trimmed by 0 bases and J by 9 bases, 7 bases remained unmatched. This CDR3 is CASSLDGGRAIEQFF. Written as DNA, the CDR3 is TGTGCCAGCAGCTTGGACGGCGGGAGGGCCATTGAGCAGTTCTTC.

The chain couples TRBV27 to TRBJ2-7; 9 bases are a match to TRBD2. Looked up from germline, CDR1 is MNHEY and CDR2 is SMNVEV (reference sequence). Trimming cost V 2 bases and J 3 bases; bases outside gene matches: 11. CDR3 length: 17 amino acids. As DNA, the CDR3 is TGTGCCAGCAGTTTAACCTCTGGTAGCGGGAGCCACTACGAGCAGTACTTC. Encoded protein: CASSLTSGSGSHYEQYF.

The rearrangement uses TRBV27 and TRBJ2-3; D uncertain. V gave up 5 bases and J gave up 2 bases, with 5 bases separating them. This CDR3 is built from 12 residues. Germline V gene data show CDR1 as MNHEY and CDR2 as SMNVEV (reference sequence). For the CDR3, the DNA is TGTGCCAGCAGTCGTTACACAGATACGCAGTATTTT. It translates to CASSRYTDTQYF.

J is TRBJ2-3 and V is TRBV6-4; 9 bases fit TRBD1. The CDR3 consists of 17 residues. Germline CDR1 and CDR2: MRHNA and SNTAGT. The V gene end was trimmed by 8 bases and the J gene end by 4 bases; junction bases not matched to a gene: 16. The CDR3 here is CASQATDRGRGSDTQYF. Here the CDR3 DNA reads TGTGCCAGCCAAGCAACCGACAGGGGGAGGGGCTCAGATACGCAGTATTTT.

This chain joins TRBV11-1 and TRBJ1-1; D is undetermined. The CDR3 contains 13 residues. The V and J ends lost 2 bases and 3 bases respectively, with 7 bases between them. Germline CDR1 and CDR2: SGHAT and FQDESV (reference sequence). This chain's CDR3 is CASSLRGYTEAFF. CDR3 nucleotides: TGTGCCAGCAGCTTACGGGGTTACACTGAAGCTTTCTTT. The full variable domain, completed using reference TRBV11-1 and TRBJ1-1, is EAEVAQSPRYKITEKSQAVAFWCDPISGHATLYWYRQILGQGPELLVQFQDESVVDDSQLPKDRFSAERLKGVDSTLKIQPAELGDSAMYLCASSLRGYTEAFFGQGTRLTVV.

This chain connects TRBV6-5 to TRBJ2-6, with 7 bases that match TRBD1. CDR1 and CDR2 (germline): MNHEY, SVGAGI. This CDR3 comprises 15 residues. V shed 6 bases, J shed 1 base, and the junction held 3 bases outside the gene matches. The CDR3 coding sequence is TGTGCCAGCAGCGGGGACAGTTCTGGGGCCAACGTCCTGACTTTC. Its protein is CASSGDSSGANVLTF.

This chain connects TRBV19 to TRBJ1-2; no clear D gene. Germline V gives CDR1 LNHDA, CDR2 SQIVND (reference sequence). The CDR3 is 11 amino acids. The V end lost 6 bases, the J end lost 5 bases, and 7 bases lay between the germline ends. This CDR3 is CASSRYYGYTF. CDR3 bases: TGTGCCAGTAGCCGTTATTATGGCTACACCTTC.

The chain has TRBV4-1 and TRBJ1-1; D is undetermined. In germline, CDR1 is MGHRA, CDR2 YSYEKL. This CDR3 is 17 amino acids long. V lost 1 base and J 1 base, leaving 16 bases between the germline ends. The CDR3 bases are TGCGCCAGCAGCCAAGCCCACGGGAAGGTTCGGAACACTGAAGCTTTCTTT. Translated, it gives CASSQAHGKVRNTEAFF.

This clone appeared many times. The rearrangement uses TRBV30 and TRBJ2-1; tentative D call: TRBD2 (6 bases). This CDR3 has 14 amino acids. CDR1 is GTSNPN and CDR2 is SVGIG in the germline V gene (reference sequence). Trimming shortened V by 5 bases and J by 3 bases, and 14 bases separated the two germline ends. The CDR3 DNA is TGTGCCTGGGGGCTGGGCGGGAACTACAATGAGCAGTTCTTC. Amino acids: CAWGLGGNYNEQFF.

In its sample, this clone was seen once. J is TRBJ2-4 and V is TRBV20-1; 8 nucleotides line up with TRBD2. The V gene end was trimmed by 3 bases and the J gene end by 0 bases; junction bases not matched to a gene: 7. Germline V gene lookup returns CDR1 DFQATT and CDR2 SNEGSKA (reference sequence). There are 16 residues in the CDR3. The CDR3 loop reads CSASIAGGIAKNIQYF. The CDR3 bases are TGCAGTGCTAGTATCGCGGGAGGAATAGCCAAAAACATTCAGTACTTC.

This chain connects TRBV9 to TRBJ2-5; 12 bases are shared with TRBD2. V lost 3 bases, J lost 1 base, and 4 bases stayed unmatched. In germline, CDR1 is SGDLS, CDR2 YYNGEE. This CDR3 spans 16 amino acids. The CDR3 region has the DNA TGTGCCAGCAGCGCCGGGACTAGCGGGTTCCAAGAGACCCAGTACTTC. As protein: CASSAGTSGFQETQYF.

Written as DNA, the CDR3 is TGTGCCAGCAGCCGGACAGGGGGCCGAGAGACCTTC. Translated: CASSRTGGRETF. The chain carries TRBV14 and TRBJ1-2; TRBD1 agrees at 11 bases. The CDR3 extends over 12 amino acids. V shed 4 bases, J shed 14 bases, and the junction held 6 bases outside the gene matches. Looked up from germline, CDR1 is SGHDN and CDR2 is FVKESK. The variable domain in full, completed from reference TRBV14 and TRBJ1-2, reads EAGVTQFPSHSVIEKGQTVTLRCDPISGHDNLYWYRRVMGKEIKFLLHFVKESKQDESGMPNNRFLAERTGGTYSTLKVQPAELEDSGVYFCASSRTGGRETFGSGTRLTVV.